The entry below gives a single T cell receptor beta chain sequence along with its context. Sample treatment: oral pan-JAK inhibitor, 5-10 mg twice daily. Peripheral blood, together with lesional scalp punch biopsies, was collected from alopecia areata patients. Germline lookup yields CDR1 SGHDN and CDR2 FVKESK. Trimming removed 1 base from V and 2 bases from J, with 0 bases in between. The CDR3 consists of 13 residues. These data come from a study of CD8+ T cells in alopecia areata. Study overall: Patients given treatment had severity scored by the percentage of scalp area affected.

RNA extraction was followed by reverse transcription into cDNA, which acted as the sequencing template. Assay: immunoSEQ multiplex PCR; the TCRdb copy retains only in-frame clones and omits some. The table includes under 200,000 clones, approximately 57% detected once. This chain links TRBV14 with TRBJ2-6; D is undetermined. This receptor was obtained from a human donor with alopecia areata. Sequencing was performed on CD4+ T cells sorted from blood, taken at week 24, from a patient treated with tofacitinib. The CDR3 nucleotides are TGTGCCAGCAGCCAAGCTGGGGCCAACGTCCTGACTTTC. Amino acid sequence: CASSQAGANVLTF.